This T cell receptor beta chain was sequenced in a study of T cells expressing NK-cell markers. TCRdb processed the 5' RACE reads again and assigns one entry to each CDR3 protein, with no DNA. With around 380,000 distinct CDR3 sequences in the sample, the ten largest clones hold around 10%. Per germline, CDR1 KGHDR and CDR2 SFDVKD. The CDR3 sequence is 16 residues long. The clonotype was recovered from a woman aged 50 to 60 in good health. Source material: blood T cells: a sorted CD56 or NKG2C T cell subset, CD4+ or CD8+ T cells, or bulk PBMC T cells (not recorded which). The rearrangement joins TRBV24-1 to TRBJ2-1; TCRdb proposes TRBD1, but this gene call is untestable without DNA. The CDR3 loop is CATSAGQISSYNEQFF.